This T cell receptor (beta chain) was sequenced during a study of T cell repertoires in cytomegalovirus infection. TCRdb fed the reads into MiXCR, producing one record per CDR3 protein. The table records fewer than 900,000 distinct CDR3 sequences, roughly 28% of them present only once. Germline-derived CDR1 and CDR2 are SGHVS and FNYEAQ. The CDR3 totals 11 residues. Trimming removed 2 bases at V and 4 bases at J, with 3 bases between. This clonotype was counted between two and nine times. Its cognate antigen is unknown. This sample comprised cultured CD8+ T cells from PBMCs, obtained from culture after CMV antigen stimulation. V and J are TRBV7-6 and TRBJ2-7, with D hard to call. This receptor was identified in a human donor in good health (CMV status not recorded). Some clones in this sample may be carry-over from other donors' samples. CDR3 amino acids: CASSLQYEQYF. DNA for the CDR3: TGTGCCAGCAGCTTACAATACGAGCAGTACTTC.